A single sample is the source of the 5 T cell receptor beta chains below, sequenced in a study of T cells in tuberculosis. TCRdb keeps only in-frame clones here, not all; method: immunoSEQ multiplex PCR. The sample includes tens of thousands of clones, around nine tenths of them seen just once. The sample comprised PBMCs. The receptors originated from a donor between 10 and 35 years old with latent tuberculosis or without tuberculosis infection. Some clones in this sample may be carry-over from other donors' samples.

The chain combines TRBV4-1 with TRBJ1-5, with D perhaps matching TRBD1 (6 bases). This CDR3 is built from 17 residues. The ends were cut back, 6 bases at V and 1 base at J, with 19 bases in the middle. The germline gives CDR1 MGHRA, CDR2 YSYEKL. Written as DNA, the CDR3 is TGCGCCAGCAGTCTTGATGGGGGCGCGAAAAGCAATCAGCCCCAGCATTTT. As protein: CASSLDGGAKSNQPQHF.

The chain combines TRBV25-1 with TRBJ2-3, with TRBD2 matching over 8 bases. Germline V gives CDR1 MGHDK, CDR2 SYGVNS. V was clipped by 6 bases and J by 6 bases; unmatched bases: 5. The CDR3 consists of 13 residues. The CDR3 DNA reads TGTGCCAGCAGGACCGGGAGGGTGGATACGCAGTATTTT. Protein sequence: CASRTGRVDTQYF.

The table lists this clone with a count of one. This chain connects TRBV19 to TRBJ2-1, with TRBD2 matching 9 bases. This CDR3 contains 17 residues. The J segment lost 5 bases and the V segment lost 3 bases, leaving 11 bases of the junction unmatched. Per the germline V gene, CDR1 is LNHDA and CDR2 is SQIVND (reference sequence). The CDR3 reads CASSIAAGGPSHNEQFF. The CDR3 nucleotides are TGTGCCAGTAGTATCGCTGCGGGAGGGCCCTCGCACAATGAGCAGTTCTTC.

J is TRBJ2-1 and V is TRBV4-3, with D possibly matching TRBD2 (5 bases). The V end lost 6 bases, the J end lost 7 bases, and 10 bases lay between the germline ends. The CDR3 totals 12 residues. Germline values: CDR1 LGHNA, CDR2 YSLEER. The DNA of the CDR3 is TGCGCCAGCAGTATCGAGGGTAATGAGCAGTTCTTC. Translating it yields CASSIEGNEQFF.

In this sample, this clone turned up a few times. V and J are TRBV30 and TRBJ1-1; TRBD1 matches 11 bases. The CDR3 contains 15 residues. The V segment lost 5 bases and the J segment 4 bases; nucleotides outside the gene matches: 9. The germline V gene encodes CDR1 GTSNPN and CDR2 SVGIG (reference sequence). CDR3 loop: CAWSGTGGSGTEAFF. The DNA for the CDR3 is TGTGCCTGGTCGGGGACAGGGGGAAGTGGCACTGAAGCTTTCTTT. Using reference TRBV30 and TRBJ1-1 for the parts outside the CDR3, the full variable domain is SQTIHQWPATLVQPVGSPLSLECTVEGTSNPNLYWYRQAAGRGLQLLFYSVGIGQISSEVPQNLSASRPQDRQFILSSKKLLLSDSGFYLCAWSGTGGSGTEAFFGQGTRLTVV.